The 11 T cell receptor beta chains below were found in one sample sequenced in a study of beta chain features in type 1 diabetes. Study conclusions and caveats: People with Type 1 diabetes carried modestly yet significantly shorter TCRB CDR3s in all four CD4+ subsets.

Which antigens these TCRs recognize remains unknown. All of the isolated RNA was reverse transcribed, so expressed TCRB transcripts were sequenced. Profiling relied on immunoSEQ multiplex PCR, and the TCRdb table lists in-frame clones only, not all of them. The top ten hold 0.012% of the sample, which has roughly 280,000 clones, approximately 24% seen once. The sequencing sample was made of naive CD4+ T cells from blood. The receptors derive from a woman in her thirties with type 1 diabetes.

This clone showed up just a few times. The chain has TRBV6-5 and TRBJ2-3, with D perhaps TRBD1 (6 bases). Germline assignment: CDR1 MNHEY and CDR2 SVGAGI. The CDR3 runs 15 residues. Between the trimmed V and J ends, which lost 6 bases and 5 bases, there was a span of 18 bases. The CDR3 protein is CASSRTVRSKDTQYF. CDR3 DNA sequence: TGTGCCAGCAGCCGGACAGTGCGAAGTAAAGATACGCAGTATTTT.

Details on this clone: The identical CDR3 is also encoded by other nucleotide sequences in the sample. This chain links TRBV30 with TRBJ1-5; D possibly corresponds to TRBD1 (5 bases). Trimming took 2 bases from V and 4 from J, leaving 9 bases between them. Germline lookup yields CDR1 GTSNPN and CDR2 SVGIG (reference sequence). This CDR3 spans 13 amino acids. CDR3 amino acids: CAWSQGDNQPQHF. The CDR3 DNA is TGTGCCTGGAGTCAAGGGGATAATCAGCCCCAGCATTTT.

Remarks on this clone: Other DNA sequences in this specimen translate into the identical CDR3. V and J are TRBV7-9 and TRBJ1-1, with 11 bases that match TRBD1. With V trimmed by 1 base and J by 5 bases, 3 bases remained unmatched. Per the germline V gene, CDR1 is SEHNR and CDR2 is FQNEAQ (reference sequence). The CDR3 is 15 amino acids. The CDR3 is CASSLEGQGGTEAFF. The CDR3 region has the DNA TGTGCCAGCAGCTTAGAGGGACAGGGGGGAACTGAAGCTTTCTTT.

This clone is a singleton in its sample. The J gene is TRBJ2-7, the V gene TRBV6-1, with TRBD1 identical over 9 bases. With 5 bases clipped from V and 0 bases from J, the junction kept 5 bases outside the gene matches. The CDR3 contains 15 residues. Germline CDR1 MNHNS, CDR2 SASEGT. CDR3 bases: TGTGCCAGCAGTCAGACAGGGGGAAGCTCCTACGAGCAGTACTTC. This sequence encodes CASSQTGGSSYEQYF.

The rearrangement uses TRBV10-3 and TRBJ2-5; TRBD1 is a possible D gene (6 bases). This CDR3 is 12 amino acids long. CDR1 is ENHRY, CDR2 SYGVKD, per germline. V was clipped by 8 bases and J by 3 bases, with 10 bases between them. The CDR3 sequence is CAIGTSEETQYF. CDR3 sequence (DNA): TGTGCCATCGGGACATCTGAAGAGACCCAGTACTTC.

This chain links TRBV7-2 with TRBJ2-7, with D tentatively TRBD2 (7 bases). CDR1 and CDR2 (germline): SGHTA, FQGNSA. CDR3 length: 15 residues. Between the trimmed V and J ends, which lost 5 bases and 3 bases, there was a span of 17 bases. Written as DNA, the CDR3 is TGTGCCAGCAGCCCTCGCGGGGGACATGTCTACGAGCAGTACTTC. Translating gives CASSPRGGHVYEQYF.

This clone has more than one count but fewer than ten. The chain couples TRBV30 to TRBJ1-4, with TRBD1 as a possible D gene (5 bases). V gave up 2 bases and J gave up 7 bases, with 14 bases separating them. The CDR3 has 14 amino acids. Germline V gives CDR1 GTSNPN, CDR2 SVGIG (reference sequence). CDR3 sequence reads: CAWSSGLSSEKLFF. The CDR3 nucleotides are TGTGCCTGGAGTTCAGGGCTTTCGAGTGAAAAACTGTTTTTT.

This clone was detected once. The V call is TRBV4-1, the J call TRBJ1-4; D is unresolved. Germline V gene sequence: CDR1 MGHRA, CDR2 YSYEKL. There are 12 residues in the CDR3. The V and J ends lost 0 bases and 8 bases respectively, with 4 bases between them. As DNA, the CDR3 is TGCGCCAGCAGCCAAGAGGGCGAAAAACTGTTTTTT. It specifies CASSQEGEKLFF.

This clone was seen more than once but under ten times. The chain combines TRBV11-2 with TRBJ2-7; D is ambiguous. Germline V gene data show CDR1 as SGHAT and CDR2 as FQNNGV. This CDR3 is built from 12 residues. V lost 2 bases to trimming and J lost 3 bases, with 5 bases between them. As DNA, the CDR3 is TGTGCCAGCAGCTTATCCTTCTACGAGCAGTACTTC. Protein product: CASSLSFYEQYF.

V and J are TRBV30 and TRBJ2-7; perhaps TRBD1 as D (6 bases). The V end lost 3 bases, the J end lost 5 bases, and 11 bases lay between the germline ends. Germline V lookup: CDR1 GTSNPN, CDR2 SVGIG (reference sequence). The CDR3 contains 12 residues. CDR3 sequence reads: CAWRSTGNEQYF. The CDR3 region has the DNA TGTGCCTGGAGGTCAACAGGGAACGAGCAGTACTTC.

The V and J genes are TRBV6-6 and TRBJ2-1, with 7 positions matching TRBD2. V lost 3 bases and J lost 5; bases outside the gene matches: 7. Per the germline V gene, CDR1 is MNHNY and CDR2 is SVGAGI (reference sequence). This CDR3 is 15 amino acids long. Here the CDR3 reads CASSYLRGRDNEQFF. The CDR3 nucleotides read TGTGCCAGCAGTTATCTTCGGGGGAGGGACAATGAGCAGTTCTTC.